The clone carrying this T cell receptor beta chain was counted between two and nine times. TCRdb re-called the 5' RACE reads through MiXCR, storing one row per CDR3 protein. The table lists 500,000 to 650,000 distinct CDR3 sequences, about 22% of them singletons, with roughly 8.1% in the top ten. The data originate from a study of T-cell memory formation after mild COVID-19. Study overall: Largely, the TCR clusters proved donor specific.

With 6 bases clipped from V and 5 bases from J, the junction kept 2 bases outside the gene matches. Per the germline V gene, CDR1 is SNHLY and CDR2 is FYNNEI. The CDR3 extends over 12 amino acids. The receptor was isolated from an adult woman who had mild COVID-19 (a few samples of this study predate the infection). Cell type and time point are not known. The sample taken for sequencing was PBMCs or a T cell subset sorted from them (not recorded which). This rearrangement joins TRBV2 to TRBJ1-1; 8 positions agree with TRBD1. CDR3 residues: CASRTGETEAFF. The CDR3 DNA follows: TGTGCCAGCAGGACAGGGGAGACTGAAGCTTTCTTT.